These T cell receptor beta chains were read from a single sample in a study of PD-L1 blockade in urothelial cancer. TCRdb's copy holds only in-frame clones and misses some; the assay was immunoSEQ multiplex PCR. The sample consists of some 77,000 clones, about nine tenths of them appearing once. This specimen consisted of PBMCs, obtained around atezolizumab (anti-PD-L1) treatment. These receptor sequences come from a woman in her sixties or seventies with urothelial cancer. Each CDR3 is given with its conserved first and last residue. The D gene is left open where the match is weak. Rows may omit the clone size; those that give it use once, few, many or a size class.

CDR3 length: 15
clone size: once
D gene: NA
J gene: TRBJ1-5
V gene: TRBV19
CDR3 protein: CASSIVGGGSQPQHF

CDR3 length: 17
clone size: NA
D gene: TRBD2
J gene: TRBJ2-3
V gene: TRBV11-2
CDR3 protein: CASSNGLAGGNTDTQYF

CDR3 length: 13
clone size: NA
D gene: NA
J gene: TRBJ1-1
V gene: TRBV28
CDR3 protein: CASRGDGNTEAFF

CDR3 length: 13
clone size: NA
D gene: NA
J gene: TRBJ1-1
V gene: TRBV6-4
CDR3 protein: CASAAGMNTEAFF

CDR3 length: 14
clone size: NA
D gene: TRBD2
J gene: TRBJ2-1
V gene: TRBV6-1
CDR3 protein: CASSVAGGYNEQFF

CDR3 length: 17
clone size: NA
D gene: TRBD2
J gene: TRBJ2-3
V gene: TRBV30
CDR3 protein: CAWSVKRTSGFPDTQYF

CDR3 length: 14
clone size: NA
D gene: NA
J gene: TRBJ1-5
V gene: TRBV28
CDR3 protein: CASSVGSLNQPQHF

CDR3 length: 16
clone size: NA
D gene: NA
J gene: TRBJ1-1
V gene: TRBV19
CDR3 protein: CASTPGPGIMNTEAFF

CDR3 length: 14
clone size: NA
D gene: TRBD1
J gene: TRBJ2-5
V gene: TRBV19
CDR3 protein: CASSRGQSPETQYF

CDR3 length: 15
clone size: NA
D gene: NA
J gene: TRBJ2-7
V gene: TRBV11-2
CDR3 protein: CASSLDLSGTYEQYF

CDR3 length: 15
clone size: NA
D gene: NA
J gene: TRBJ1-3
V gene: TRBV9
CDR3 protein: CASSLTGSSGNTIYF

CDR3 length: 16
clone size: NA
D gene: NA
J gene: TRBJ2-6
V gene: TRBV4-1
CDR3 protein: CASSQDPFSGANVLTF

CDR3 length: 19
clone size: NA
D gene: NA
J gene: TRBJ2-2
V gene: TRBV4-1
CDR3 protein: CASSQVPGRLATNTGELFF

CDR3 length: 15
clone size: NA
D gene: NA
J gene: TRBJ2-7
V gene: TRBV28
CDR3 protein: CASSLITGSSYEQYF

CDR3 length: 15
clone size: NA
D gene: NA
J gene: TRBJ2-7
V gene: TRBV11-2
CDR3 protein: CASSSLDRIYYEQYF

CDR3 length: 14
clone size: NA
D gene: TRBD1
J gene: TRBJ1-3
V gene: TRBV5-1
CDR3 protein: CASSPGTVGNTIYF

CDR3 length: 15
clone size: NA
D gene: TRBD2
J gene: TRBJ2-7
V gene: TRBV4-1
CDR3 protein: CASSQGELAGDEQYF

CDR3 length: 15
clone size: NA
D gene: TRBD2
J gene: TRBJ2-3
V gene: TRBV7-3
CDR3 protein: CASSLQAGAGDTQYF

CDR3 length: 14
clone size: NA
D gene: NA
J gene: TRBJ2-7
V gene: TRBV13
CDR3 protein: CASSLGTNSYEQYF

CDR3 length: 14
clone size: NA
D gene: TRBD2
J gene: TRBJ2-7
V gene: TRBV28
CDR3 protein: CASISSGREAEQYF

CDR3 length: 15
clone size: NA
D gene: TRBD1
J gene: TRBJ1-1
V gene: TRBV5-1
CDR3 protein: CASSPGQGVDTEAFF

CDR3 length: 15
clone size: NA
D gene: NA
J gene: TRBJ1-4
V gene: TRBV9
CDR3 protein: CASSPYDRRGEKLFF

CDR3 length: 11
clone size: NA
D gene: TRBD1
J gene: TRBJ2-5
V gene: TRBV6-6
CDR3 protein: CASTDRGTQYF

CDR3 length: 13
clone size: once
D gene: TRBD2
J gene: TRBJ2-3
V gene: TRBV7-2
CDR3 protein: CASSLAGGDTQYF

CDR3 length: 16
clone size: NA
D gene: TRBD1
J gene: TRBJ2-5
V gene: TRBV4-1
CDR3 protein: CASSQDPWTGQETQYF

CDR3 length: 14
clone size: NA
D gene: NA
J gene: TRBJ1-3
V gene: TRBV4-2
CDR3 protein: CASSETAIRNTIYF

CDR3 length: 15
clone size: NA
D gene: NA
J gene: TRBJ2-7
V gene: TRBV4-3
CDR3 protein: CASSPQTGSFYEQYF

CDR3 length: 17
clone size: NA
D gene: TRBD1
J gene: TRBJ1-2
V gene: TRBV5-6
CDR3 protein: CASSLVGPQGANYGYTF

CDR3 length: 14
clone size: NA
D gene: TRBD1
J gene: TRBJ1-2
V gene: TRBV7-2
CDR3 protein: CASSWTGLGYGYTF

CDR3 length: 15
clone size: NA
D gene: NA
J gene: TRBJ2-7
V gene: TRBV27
CDR3 protein: CASAPLGGPRHEQYF

CDR3 length: 15
clone size: NA
D gene: TRBD1
J gene: TRBJ2-1
V gene: TRBV6-5
CDR3 protein: CASSYPGQGARKQFF

CDR3 length: 14
clone size: NA
D gene: TRBD1
J gene: TRBJ2-1
V gene: TRBV30
CDR3 protein: CAWRFGQAYNEQFF

CDR3 length: 10
clone size: NA
D gene: NA
J gene: TRBJ2-1
V gene: TRBV29-1
CDR3 protein: CSVVVNEQFF

CDR3 length: 16
clone size: NA
D gene: TRBD2
J gene: TRBJ2-3
V gene: TRBV5-6
CDR3 protein: CASSLGTSGGPNTQYF

CDR3 length: 15
clone size: NA
D gene: NA
J gene: TRBJ2-2
V gene: TRBV15
CDR3 protein: CATSRGTANTGELFF

CDR3 length: 15
clone size: NA
D gene: TRBD1
J gene: TRBJ1-2
V gene: TRBV18
CDR3 protein: CASSPRGTGGDGYTF